This T cell receptor beta chain was captured by sequencing in a study of shared T cell receptors in the human thymus. The trim removed 7 bases at V and 8 bases at J, leaving 10 bases unmatched. Germline V gives CDR1 SNHLY, CDR2 FYNNEI. The CDR3 has 16 amino acids. Clones were sequenced by immunoSEQ multiplex PCR, and TCRdb holds only the in-frame ones, with some missing. The sample lists about 500,000 clones, approximately 78% occurring once. This sample was shared with a second study, whose subject was human thymus T cells. According to that study: V and J gene usage appeared biased in thymic and blood repertoires.

The source of this sequence is a boy in the first two years of life with a congenital heart defect. The chain recombines TRBV2 with TRBJ2-1; 14 positions agree with TRBD2. Sample: thymocytes. CDR3 amino acids: CASTEKGLAGEDEQFF. Written as DNA, the CDR3 is TGTGCCAGCACCGAAAAGGGACTAGCGGGAGAAGATGAGCAGTTCTTC.